Shown below are 4 T cell receptor beta chains from a single sample sequenced in a study of blood T cell repertoires in COVID-19. Clones were sequenced by immunoSEQ multiplex PCR, and TCRdb holds only the in-frame ones, with some missing. The sample contains about 200,000 clones, about 88% of which appear only once. Specimen: peripheral blood. These receptors originate from a man between 45 and 60 years old with COVID-19, enrolled during active disease.

This clone was picked up one time. The chain has TRBV19 and TRBJ1-5; no clear D. V was shortened by 6 bases and J by 2 bases, with 14 bases between the two germline ends. Germline V lookup: CDR1 LNHDA, CDR2 SQIVND (reference sequence). This CDR3 spans 15 amino acids. The DNA of the CDR3 is TGTGCCAGTAGCCCTTTAGGGCGGGGCAATCAGCCCCAGCATTTT. This encodes CASSPLGRGNQPQHF.

This chain joins TRBV18 and TRBJ2-7; TRBD1 matches at 7 bases. This CDR3 comprises 14 residues. Germline CDR1 KGHSH, CDR2 LQKENI. Losses at the gene ends were 3 bases for V and 2 bases for J; bases not matched to a gene: 4. CDR3 region: CASSPDRVTYEQYF. As DNA, the CDR3 is TGTGCCAGCTCACCCGACAGGGTTACCTACGAGCAGTACTTC.

V and J are TRBV19 and TRBJ2-3; 8 positions agree with TRBD1. V lost 8 bases to trimming and J lost 5 bases; unmatched junction nucleotides: 6. The germline CDR1 and CDR2 sequences are LNHDA and SQIVND (reference sequence). This CDR3 spans 13 amino acids. DNA of the CDR3: TGTGCCAGTGAGGGACAGGTGAAAGATACGCAGTATTTT. It translates to CASEGQVKDTQYF.

The chain carries TRBV7-6 and TRBJ2-1; D is ambiguous. The CDR3 is 19 amino acids. Germline assignment: CDR1 SGHVS and CDR2 FNYEAQ. V was cut by 0 bases and J by 0 bases, with 18 bases left in between. CDR3 sequence (DNA): TGTGCCAGCAGCTTAGCGCGGAGTGTAATGACGAGCTCCTACAATGAGCAGTTCTTC. It encodes CASSLARSVMTSSYNEQFF.